A single sample is the source of the 12 T cell receptor beta chains below, sequenced in a study of OX40 agonist ivuxolimab in advanced cancers. Profiling relied on immunoSEQ multiplex PCR, and the TCRdb table lists in-frame clones only, not all of them. The sample lists fewer than 85,000 clones, roughly 78% occurring once. Sample: CD4+ or CD8+ T cells sorted from blood, taken in a trial of the OX40 agonist ivuxolimab. All receptors derive from an adult with an advanced solid tumor such as melanoma, head and neck, liver or kidney cancer.

The chain is built from TRBV21-1 and TRBJ2-3. TRBV21-1 is shown as a pseudogene. The CDR3 runs to 14 residues. In nucleotides, the CDR3 is TGTGCCAGCAGCAAACCGCTTGGCACAGATACGCAGTATTTT. It is translated as CASSKPLGTDTQYF.

This clone was counted a single time. This chain joins TRBV2 and TRBJ1-5, with 7 bases that match TRBD1. Germline lookup yields CDR1 SNHLY and CDR2 FYNNEI. The trim removed 5 bases at V and 2 bases at J, leaving 3 bases unmatched. CDR3 length: 14 amino acids. CDR3 DNA: TGTGCCAGCAGTAGACAGGGCGGCAATCAGCCCCAGCATTTT. Its protein is CASSRQGGNQPQHF. Looking up the rest from reference TRBV2 and TRBJ1-5 gives the full variable domain: EPEVTQTPSHQVTQMGQEVILRCVPISNHLYFYWYRQILGQKVEFLVSFYNNEISEKSEIFDDQFSVERPDGSNFTLKIRSTKLEDSAMYFCASSRQGGNQPQHFGDGTRLSIL.

This clone has a single count. The J gene is TRBJ2-5, the V gene TRBV5-5, with D possibly being TRBD2 (7 bases). Trimming pared 4 bases from V and 1 base from J, leaving 17 bases between. There are 16 residues in the CDR3. From germline, CDR1 is SGHKS and CDR2 YYEKEE (reference sequence). In DNA, the CDR3 is TGTGCCAGCAGCGGGAATGGGAGGGGGTCCCAAGAGACCCAGTACTTC. It is translated as CASSGNGRGSQETQYF.

This clone has a handful of counts. This chain joins TRBV13 and TRBJ2-1; D gene unclear. Trimming took 1 base from V and 3 from J, leaving 16 bases between them. CDR3 length: 17 amino acids. Per germline, CDR1 PRHDT and CDR2 FYEKMQ (reference sequence). Here the CDR3 reads CASSLVGGRKSYNEQFF. CDR3 nucleotide sequence: TGTGCCAGCAGCTTAGTGGGTGGGCGGAAAAGCTACAATGAGCAGTTCTTC.

The chain's CDR3 is CASSLATGRPNYGYTF. The CDR3 DNA sequence: TGTGCCAGCAGCTTGGCCACAGGGCGACCTAACTATGGCTACACCTTC. The V and J genes are TRBV5-4 and TRBJ1-2, with D possibly matching TRBD1 (6 bases). Per the germline V gene, CDR1 is SGHNT and CDR2 is YYREEE (reference sequence). Trimming took 0 bases from V and 0 from J, leaving 12 bases between them. The CDR3 has 16 amino acids.

V gene TRBV4-1 combines with J gene TRBJ1-1, with D perhaps TRBD1 (6 bases). In germline, CDR1 is MGHRA, CDR2 YSYEKL. V shed 4 bases and J shed 4 bases, with 16 bases lying between them. This CDR3 is built from 15 residues. The CDR3 nucleotides are TGCGCCAGCAGCCCAGAGGGGGGGAGAGGCACTGAAGCTTTCTTT. Its protein is CASSPEGGRGTEAFF.

The chain recombines TRBV5-1 with TRBJ1-4, with no clear D. The CDR3 length is 13 residues. Trimming stripped 0 bases from V and 5 bases from J, with 5 bases between. Germline lookup yields CDR1 SGHRS and CDR2 YFSETQ. The CDR3 bases are TGCGCCAGCAGCTTGGTAGGCAATGAAAAACTGTTTTTT. Amino acids: CASSLVGNEKLFF.

The CDR3: CASSLVGGYGYTF. The CDR3, as DNA: TGTGCCAGCAGCTTAGTGGGCGGCTATGGCTACACCTTC. V is TRBV7-9 and J is TRBJ1-2, with D hard to call. Germline values: CDR1 SEHNR, CDR2 FQNEAQ (reference sequence). V was shortened by 1 base and J by 4 bases, with 7 bases between the two germline ends. CDR3 size: 13 residues.

The chain recombines TRBV9 with TRBJ2-1; D is tentatively TRBD1 or TRBD2 (5 bases each). CDR3 length: 14 amino acids. The germline V gene encodes CDR1 SGDLS and CDR2 YYNGEE. Trimming removed 1 base from V and 8 bases from J, with 13 bases in between. The CDR3 region has the DNA TGTGCCAGCAGCGTACGGCTCCCGGGGCATGAGCAGTTCTTC. It encodes CASSVRLPGHEQFF.

The gene calls are TRBV2 and TRBJ1-1, with D perhaps TRBD1 (5 bases). V dropped 6 bases and J dropped 2 bases, with 10 bases sitting between them. The CDR3 consists of 13 residues. Germline V lookup: CDR1 SNHLY, CDR2 FYNNEI. CDR3 nucleotide sequence: TGTGCCAGCAGCGACGACAGAAACACTGAAGCTTTCTTT. Encoded protein: CASSDDRNTEAFF.

This clone was observed a few times. The chain is built from TRBV11-3 and TRBJ2-3; TRBD1 matches 8 bases. J lost 0 bases, V lost 5 bases, and 1 base had no gene match. Looked up from germline, CDR1 is SGHNT and CDR2 is YENEEA. This CDR3 is 14 amino acids long. The CDR3 DNA reads as TGTGCCAGCAGCAGGGACAGGAGCACAGATACGCAGTATTTT. Its protein product is CASSRDRSTDTQYF.

This clone was recorded once. As DNA, the CDR3 is TGTGCCAGCAGACCCGACAGGCCTGGGGGGCAGCCCCAGCATTTT. It yields the protein CASRPDRPGGQPQHF. V gene TRBV2 combines with J gene TRBJ1-5; D possibly corresponds to TRBD1 (6 bases). Trimming cost V 6 bases and J 7 bases, with 19 bases left between them. Germline-derived CDR1 and CDR2 are SNHLY and FYNNEI. The CDR3 is made up of 15 amino acids.